The 14 T cell receptor beta chains below come from one sample, sequenced in a study of T cell changes during pregnancy in multiple sclerosis. Here immunoSEQ multiplex PCR was the method, and the copy in TCRdb shows in-frame clones only, minus some. This sample has about 67,000 clones, with more than 85% found just once. The sequenced sample was peripheral blood, obtained in the first trimester of pregnancy. The receptors shown here come from a female donor with multiple sclerosis, enrolled in a pregnancy study.

The count of this clone is one. The chain joins TRBV6-5 to TRBJ2-7, with D tentatively TRBD1 (6 bases). The V and J ends lost 10 bases and 2 bases respectively, with 9 bases between them. The CDR3 loop spans 11 amino acids. In germline, CDR1 is MNHEY, CDR2 SVGAGI. The CDR3 coding sequence is TGTGCCACCGGGACAACCTACGAGCAGTACTTC. This codes for CATGTTYEQYF.

The chain links TRBV6-5 to TRBJ2-7, with a possible D match to TRBD1 (5 bases). Germline CDR1 and CDR2: MNHEY and SVGAGI. The V and J ends lost 6 bases and 1 base respectively, with 13 bases between them. This CDR3 has 14 residues. CDR3 DNA: TGTGCCAGCAGATCGGCTCGACAGTCCTACGAGCAGTACTTC. It codes for CASRSARQSYEQYF.

This rearrangement joins TRBV6-6 to TRBJ1-5; no reliable D call. With 6 bases removed from V and 4 bases from J, the gap between germline ends came to 13 bases. This CDR3 spans 14 amino acids. The germline V gene encodes CDR1 MNHNY and CDR2 SVGAGI (reference sequence). The CDR3 region has the DNA TGTGCCAGCAGAGACGGAGGATCGAATCAGCCCCAGCATTTT. It specifies CASRDGGSNQPQHF.

DNA of the CDR3: TGTGCCAGCAGCTTTCCGGGATTGTCTGAGCAGTTCTTC. Its protein product is CASSFPGLSEQFF. V and J are TRBV5-4 and TRBJ2-1; D is possibly TRBD2 (5 bases). From germline, CDR1 is SGHNT and CDR2 YYREEE (reference sequence). There are 13 residues in the CDR3. The V end was cut by 2 bases, the J end by 9 bases, with 12 bases between.

The chain combines TRBV9 with TRBJ2-3; 7 nucleotides line up with TRBD2. Trimming took 3 bases from V and 4 from J; bases not matched to a gene: 8. CDR3 length: 15 amino acids. The germline V gene has CDR1 SGDLS and CDR2 YYNGEE. CDR3 region: CASSARGGWADTQYF. CDR3 in DNA: TGTGCCAGCAGCGCGCGCGGGGGTTGGGCAGATACGCAGTATTTT.

V is TRBV5-6 and J is TRBJ2-7; D may be TRBD2 (6 bases). The CDR3 runs 13 residues. The V and J ends lost 7 bases and 6 bases respectively, with 17 bases between them. Per the germline V gene, CDR1 is SGHDT and CDR2 is YYEEEE. The CDR3 spells CASLNWAGREQYF. Here the CDR3 DNA reads TGTGCCAGCCTAAACTGGGCGGGGCGCGAGCAGTACTTC.

The chain couples TRBV5-4 to TRBJ2-5, with TRBD2 matching 11 bases. This CDR3 comprises 16 residues. In germline, CDR1 is SGHNT, CDR2 YYREEE (reference sequence). V was clipped by 4 bases and J by 4 bases; unmatched bases: 9. DNA for the CDR3: TGTGCCAGCAGCGCCTTCACTAGCGGGAGAGGAGAGACCCAGTACTTC. Translated: CASSAFTSGRGETQYF.

The chain has TRBV19 and TRBJ2-3; 8 nucleotides align to TRBD1. The CDR3 contains 14 residues. J gave up 4 bases and V 8 bases, and 8 bases lay outside the gene matches. From germline, CDR1 is LNHDA and CDR2 SQIVND (reference sequence). The CDR3 protein is CASGSRGRPDTQYF. The DNA for the CDR3 is TGTGCCAGTGGGTCCAGGGGGCGCCCAGATACGCAGTATTTT.

The chain couples TRBV7-6 to TRBJ2-2, with 14 bases matching TRBD2. After removal of 5 bases from V and 6 bases from J, the junction contained 11 bases not matched to a gene. The CDR3 contains 18 residues. In germline, CDR1 is SGHVS, CDR2 FNYEAQ. CDR3 in DNA: TGTGCCAGCAGCCCGAAGGGACTAGCGGGAGTTGGCTCCGGGGAGCTGTTTTTT. It is translated as CASSPKGLAGVGSGELFF.

This chain uses TRBV19 with TRBJ2-7; D gene unclear. V was pared by 3 bases and J by 5 bases, with 11 bases between. CDR1 is LNHDA, CDR2 SQIVND, per germline (reference sequence). CDR3 size: 13 residues. The CDR3 protein is CASSITRSDEQYF. CDR3 bases: TGTGCCAGTAGTATCACCCGGAGCGACGAGCAGTACTTC.

This chain joins TRBV7-3 and TRBJ2-3, with TRBD2 identical over 9 bases. Germline V gene data show CDR1 as SGHTA and CDR2 as FQGTGA. Losses at the gene ends were 7 bases for V and 6 bases for J; bases not matched to a gene: 14. This CDR3 has 16 amino acids. CDR3 coding DNA: TGTGCCAGCACCCCCGGAGGTGCGGGAGGGCTCGATACGCAGTATTTT. It codes for CASTPGGAGGLDTQYF.

V is TRBV6-6 and J is TRBJ2-7, with 7 bases identical to TRBD2. The CDR3 sequence is 14 residues long. In germline, CDR1 is MNHNY, CDR2 SVGAGI (reference sequence). The V gene end was trimmed by 0 bases and the J gene end by 4 bases; junction bases not matched to a gene: 3. The CDR3 loop is CASSYSTSWYEQYF. In DNA, the CDR3 is TGTGCCAGCAGTTACTCGACTAGCTGGTACGAGCAGTACTTC.

V usage is TRBV19 and J usage is TRBJ2-1, with 12 nucleotides matching TRBD2. The CDR3 is 18 amino acids. Trimming cost V 3 bases and J 10 bases; bases outside gene matches: 16. Germline V gene sequence: CDR1 LNHDA, CDR2 SQIVND (reference sequence). The CDR3 is CASSILAGGVSPLGEQFF. DNA for the CDR3: TGTGCCAGTAGTATCCTAGCGGGGGGGGTATCCCCCCTAGGCGAGCAGTTCTTC.

The V call is TRBV30, the J call TRBJ1-6; D call uncertain. Trimming removed 0 bases at V and 7 bases at J, with 19 bases between. The CDR3 is made up of 17 amino acids. The germline V gene encodes CDR1 GTSNPN and CDR2 SVGIG (reference sequence). The CDR3 here is CAWSVEAPSRWNSPLHF. The CDR3 DNA reads TGTGCCTGGAGTGTAGAGGCCCCTTCCCGTTGGAATTCACCCCTCCACTTT.